This TCR beta chain was observed in a study of T cells in Graves' hyperthyroidism and ophthalmopathy. TCR beta CDR3 region amplification was performed from RNA transcripts. When the TCR CDR3 underwent first-round RT-PCR, the HTBI primer set was used. Using its own MiXCR run on the multiplex PCR reads, TCRdb lists one record per CDR3 protein. The profile shows around 520,000 distinct CDR3 sequences, around 22% of them singletons. Turning to this clonotype: A much larger clone differs by one base, so this may be a read error.

This CDR3 region has 14 residues. From germline, CDR1 is MDHEN and CDR2 SYDVKM. V was clipped by 6 bases and J by 6 bases; unmatched bases: 10. This clonotype was sampled from a woman aged 25 to 39 with Graves' ophthalmopathy. The sample taken for sequencing was blood. The chain links TRBV28 to TRBJ1-2, with 7 bases aligning to TRBD1. The CDR3 protein is CASRPGTESDGYTF. The CDR3 nucleotides are TGTGCCAGCAGGCCCGGGACAGAGAGCGATGGCTACACCTTC.